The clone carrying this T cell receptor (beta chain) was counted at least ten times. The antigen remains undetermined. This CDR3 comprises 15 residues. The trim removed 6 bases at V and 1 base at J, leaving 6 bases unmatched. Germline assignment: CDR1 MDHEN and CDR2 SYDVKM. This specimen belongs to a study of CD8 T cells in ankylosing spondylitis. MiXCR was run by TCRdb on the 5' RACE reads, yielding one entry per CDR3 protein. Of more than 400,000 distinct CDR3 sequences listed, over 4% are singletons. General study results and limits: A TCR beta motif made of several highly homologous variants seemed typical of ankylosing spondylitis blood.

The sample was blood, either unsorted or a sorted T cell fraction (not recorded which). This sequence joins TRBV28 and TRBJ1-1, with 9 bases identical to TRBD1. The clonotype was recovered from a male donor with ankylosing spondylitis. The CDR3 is CASSLSGQGNTEAFF. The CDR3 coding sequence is TGTGCCAGCAGCCTTTCGGGACAGGGGAACACTGAAGCTTTCTTT.